The text below deals with one T cell receptor beta chain. Its specificity is unknown. Only healthy Caucasians were included as donors. TCRdb processed the 5' RACE reads anew with MiXCR; each CDR3 protein has one entry. The table shows 410,000 or so distinct CDR3 sequences, with around 20% occurring only once. This entry belongs to a study of identical twins. Study-level points and caveats: Conclusions relied on cross-sectional statistical analysis, not following the same donors. For zero-insertion analyses, partial confounding could come from invariant MAIT and iNKT cells. There were fewer insertions in abundant cord blood beta clonotypes, but memory repertoires showed no such pattern.

This CDR3 has 14 amino acids. From germline, CDR1 is MDHEN and CDR2 SYDVKM. Trimming shortened V by 5 bases and J by 1 base, and 12 bases separated the two germline ends. The receptor comes from a man aged 45-65 years in good health. Sequencing used naive T cells sorted from blood. This sequence joins TRBV28 and TRBJ2-7; D is ambiguous. In DNA form, the CDR3 reads TGTGCCAGCAGTATTTCCGGGCAATCCTACGAGCAGTACTTC. Its translation is CASSISGQSYEQYF. Supplemented by reference TRBV28 and TRBJ2-7, the full variable domain reads DVKVTQSSRYLVKRTGEKVFLECVQDMDHENMFWYRQDPGLGLRLIYFSYDVKMKEKGDIPEGYSVSREKKERFSLILESASTNQTSMYLCASSISGQSYEQYFGPGTRLTVT.